This paragraph reports one T cell receptor (beta chain). Its antigen remains unknown. The PCR used 60 Vbeta and 13 Jbeta primers. TCRdb's copy holds only in-frame clones and misses some; the assay was immunoSEQ multiplex PCR. The profile shows 210,000 or so clones, roughly 89% of them singletons. This sample was included in a study of cytomegalovirus exposure and HLA in healthy donors. Study findings and constraints: The presence/absence work took it that sequencing depth was about the same across donors.

Trimming took 6 bases from V and 1 from J; bases not matched to a gene: 9. The CDR3 extends over 16 amino acids. Germline CDR1 is MNHEY and CDR2 is SMNVEV (reference sequence). The sequence was obtained from a woman in her late teens or twenties in good health and CMV-seronegative. The genes are TRBV27 and TRBJ1-5, with TRBD1 matching over 7 bases. The material sequenced was PBMCs. In DNA, the CDR3 is TGTGCCAGCAGGGGGGACAGCCTAGGAAGCAATCAGCCCCAGCATTTT. Protein product: CASRGDSLGSNQPQHF.